Below, 17 T cell receptor beta chains from the same sample are listed, as sequenced in a study of shared clonotypes between healthy human individuals. The repertoire was sequenced with immunoSEQ multiplex PCR; TCRdb's copy has only in-frame clones and lacks some. The table includes millions of clones, 85% to 95% detected once. The sample taken for sequencing was naive CD4+ T cells sorted from blood. As for subset: CD45RA+ positively selected. These TCRs come from a man younger than 30 in good health.

The V and J genes are TRBV4-1 and TRBJ2-5, with TRBD1 matching over 10 bases. CDR1 is MGHRA and CDR2 is YSYEKL in the germline V gene. The CDR3 consists of 16 residues. J gave up 5 bases and V 1 base, and 7 bases lay outside the gene matches. CDR3 DNA sequence: TGCGCCAGCAGCCAAGCCGACAGGGGGCGAGAGGAGACCCAGTACTTC. This encodes CASSQADRGREETQYF.

This clone has just a few counts. The chain joins TRBV6-1 to TRBJ1-2; D not certain. The V and J ends lost 1 base and 1 base respectively, with 7 bases between them. CDR3 length: 14 amino acids. Germline CDR1 reads MNHNS; CDR2 reads SASEGT. CDR3 region: CASSEVLGNYGYTF. CDR3 coding DNA: TGTGCCAGCAGTGAAGTTTTGGGTAACTATGGCTACACCTTC.

V gene TRBV10-3 combines with J gene TRBJ2-3, with 8 bases that match TRBD2. The length of the CDR3 is 14 residues. Trimming at V came to 4 bases and at J to 4 bases, leaving 4 bases not matched to a gene. Germline V lookup: CDR1 ENHRY, CDR2 SYGVKD. In nucleotides, the CDR3 is TGTGCCATCAGTGCCGGGACTAGAGCAGATACGCAGTATTTT. This translates into CAISAGTRADTQYF.

The chain joins TRBV7-9 to TRBJ2-7; D possibly corresponds to TRBD1 (6 bases). Germline CDR1 SEHNR, CDR2 FQNEAQ (reference sequence). The CDR3 has 16 residues. The V end was cut by 4 bases, the J end by 7 bases, with 23 bases between. CDR3 nucleotides: TGTGCCAGCAGCTCCAATTTGGCAGGGGCTGGCGTGGAGCAGTACTTC. Amino acids: CASSSNLAGAGVEQYF.

The chain is built from TRBV12-5 and TRBJ1-5; D unresolved. Germline CDR1 and CDR2: LGHNT and FRNRAP. V was clipped by 1 base and J by 0 bases, with 4 bases between them. The CDR3 loop spans 14 amino acids. This chain's CDR3 is CASGLGDSNQPQHF. The CDR3 region has the DNA TGTGCTAGTGGTTTGGGGGATAGCAATCAGCCCCAGCATTTT.

CDR3 DNA sequence: TGTGCCAGCAGCTTGATTGGTAGGGCTAATGAAAAACTGTTTTTT. Its translation: CASSLIGRANEKLFF. This sequence joins TRBV5-6 and TRBJ1-4; no reliable D call. This CDR3 comprises 15 residues. From germline, CDR1 is SGHDT and CDR2 YYEEEE. The V end was cut by 1 base, the J end by 3 bases, with 10 bases between. The variable domain in full, with the rest retrieved from reference TRBV5-6 and TRBJ1-4, is DAGVTQSPTHLIKTRGQQVTLRCSPKSGHDTVSWYQQALGQGPQFIFQYYEEEERQRGNFPDRFSGHQFPNYSSELNVNALLLGDSALYLCASSLIGRANEKLFFGSGTQLSVL.

The chain combines TRBV19 with TRBJ1-5; 9 bases are shared with TRBD1. V was pared by 3 bases and J by 6 bases, with 6 bases of the junction left unmatched. CDR3 length equals 15 residues. Germline lookup yields CDR1 LNHDA and CDR2 SQIVND (reference sequence). The CDR3 protein is CASSIGGTGSQPQHF. In DNA form, the CDR3 reads TGTGCCAGTAGTATCGGCGGGACAGGGAGTCAGCCCCAGCATTTT.

Remarks on this clone: The sample has other DNA sequences that encode this CDR3 too. This chain links TRBV7-9 with TRBJ2-3; 8 positions agree with TRBD1. CDR3 length: 14 residues. Germline CDR1 reads SEHNR; CDR2 reads FQNEAQ (reference sequence). V was clipped by 4 bases and J by 3 bases; unmatched bases: 3. Here the CDR3 reads CASSSRQGTDTQYF. The CDR3 region has the DNA TGTGCCAGCAGCTCTAGACAGGGGACAGATACGCAGTATTTT.

CDR3 sequence: CASSPGTGWEETQYF. The CDR3, as DNA: TGTGCCAGCAGTCCCGGGACAGGGTGGGAAGAGACCCAGTACTTC. The genes are TRBV25-1 and TRBJ2-5, with 9 bases fitting TRBD1. Trimming took 5 bases from V and 3 from J; bases not matched to a gene: 7. The CDR3 covers 15 residues. Germline CDR1 and CDR2: MGHDK and SYGVNS.

V usage is TRBV5-1 and J usage is TRBJ2-7, with 8 bases fitting TRBD1. The germline CDR1 and CDR2 sequences are SGHRS and YFSETQ. The CDR3 covers 13 residues. Unmatched junction bases numbered 3, after V lost 4 bases and J lost 3 bases. CDR3 DNA: TGCGCCAGCAGCCAGACAGGGGACTACGAGCAGTACTTC. Amino acids: CASSQTGDYEQYF.

This clone was detected a few times. This chain links TRBV19 with TRBJ1-3; D may be TRBD1 (6 bases). The CDR3 is 13 residues long. Trimming pared 9 bases from V and 3 bases from J, leaving 12 bases between. Germline V lookup: CDR1 LNHDA, CDR2 SQIVND (reference sequence). DNA of the CDR3: TGTGCCAGCGTCCAGGGGCTTGGAAACACCATATATTTT. Its protein product is CASVQGLGNTIYF.

The rearrangement links TRBV6-1 to TRBJ1-2; 10 nucleotides align to TRBD1. J gave up 7 bases and V 6 bases, and 8 bases lay outside the gene matches. This CDR3 region has 14 residues. Germline lookup yields CDR1 MNHNS and CDR2 SASEGT. DNA of the CDR3: TGTGCCAGCAGGGACGCGACAGGGGGCAGTGGCTACACCTTC. Protein: CASRDATGGSGYTF.

This chain connects TRBV18 to TRBJ2-3; 8 positions agree with TRBD2. CDR1 is KGHSH, CDR2 LQKENI, per germline. With V trimmed by 3 bases and J by 4 bases, 9 bases remained unmatched. The CDR3 has 16 amino acids. This CDR3 reads CASSPPIREGADTQYF. The CDR3 DNA reads TGTGCCAGCTCACCTCCGATCCGGGAGGGGGCAGATACGCAGTATTTT.

V usage is TRBV5-6 and J usage is TRBJ1-2; D not resolved. This CDR3 is 13 amino acids long. CDR1 is SGHDT, CDR2 YYEEEE, per germline. V lost 4 bases and J lost 11, with 18 bases in between. The CDR3 DNA sequence: TGTGCCAGCAGCATTCAGATGCTTGCTGTGTACACCTTC. Residues: CASSIQMLAVYTF.

Comments on this clone: Other DNA sequences in the sample encode the same CDR3. The V gene is TRBV11-3, the J gene TRBJ2-3, with 7 bases that match TRBD1. CDR3 length equals 15 residues. The V gene end was trimmed by 1 base and the J gene end by 2 bases; junction bases not matched to a gene: 3. The germline V gene encodes CDR1 SGHNT and CDR2 YENEEA. The CDR3 is CASSLGQGDTDTQYF. DNA of the CDR3: TGTGCCAGCAGCTTAGGGCAGGGGGACACAGATACGCAGTATTTT.

The chain employs TRBV11-2 and TRBJ2-2, with D maybe TRBD2 (6 bases). This CDR3 contains 13 residues. From germline, CDR1 is SGHAT and CDR2 FQNNGV. The ends were cut back, 5 bases at V and 7 bases at J, with 11 bases in the middle. This CDR3 reads CASSQGGNGELFF. The CDR3 region has the DNA TGTGCCAGCAGCCAGGGAGGTAACGGGGAGCTGTTTTTT.

The chain uses TRBV5-1 and TRBJ2-7; 8 bases map to TRBD2. Germline V gene sequence: CDR1 SGHRS, CDR2 YFSETQ. The CDR3 has 15 residues. After removal of 4 bases from V and 6 bases from J, the junction contained 12 bases not matched to a gene. The CDR3 reads CASSPLAGKTIEQYF. CDR3 coding DNA: TGCGCCAGCAGCCCGTTAGCGGGGAAAACGATCGAGCAGTACTTC.